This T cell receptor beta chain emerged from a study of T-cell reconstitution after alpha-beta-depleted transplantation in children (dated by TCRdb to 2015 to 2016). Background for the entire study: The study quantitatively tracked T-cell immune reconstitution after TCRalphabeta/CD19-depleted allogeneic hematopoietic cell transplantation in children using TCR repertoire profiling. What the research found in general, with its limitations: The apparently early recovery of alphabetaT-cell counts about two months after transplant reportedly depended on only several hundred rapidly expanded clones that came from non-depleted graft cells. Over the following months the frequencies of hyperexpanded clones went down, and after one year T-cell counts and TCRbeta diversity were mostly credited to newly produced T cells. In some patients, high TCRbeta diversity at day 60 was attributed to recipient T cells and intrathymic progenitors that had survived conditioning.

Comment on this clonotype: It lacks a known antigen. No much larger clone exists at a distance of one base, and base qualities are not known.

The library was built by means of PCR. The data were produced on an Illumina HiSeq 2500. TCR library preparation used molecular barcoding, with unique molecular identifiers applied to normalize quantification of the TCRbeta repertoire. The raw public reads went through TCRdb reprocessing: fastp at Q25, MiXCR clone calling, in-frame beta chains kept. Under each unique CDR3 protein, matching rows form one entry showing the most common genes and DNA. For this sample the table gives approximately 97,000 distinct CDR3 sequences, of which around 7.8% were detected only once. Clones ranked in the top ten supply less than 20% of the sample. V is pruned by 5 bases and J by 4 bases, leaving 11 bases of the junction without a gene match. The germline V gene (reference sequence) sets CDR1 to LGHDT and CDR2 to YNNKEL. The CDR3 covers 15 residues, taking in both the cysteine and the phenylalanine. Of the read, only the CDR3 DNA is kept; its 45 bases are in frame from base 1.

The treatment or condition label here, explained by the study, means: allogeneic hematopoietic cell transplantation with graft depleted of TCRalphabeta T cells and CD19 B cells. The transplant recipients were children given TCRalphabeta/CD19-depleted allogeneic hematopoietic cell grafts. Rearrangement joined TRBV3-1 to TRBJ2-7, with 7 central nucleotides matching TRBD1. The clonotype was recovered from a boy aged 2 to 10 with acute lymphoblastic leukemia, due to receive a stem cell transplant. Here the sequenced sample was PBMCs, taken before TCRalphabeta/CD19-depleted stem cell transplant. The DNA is TGTGCCAGCAGCTATTCGACAGGGCCTTCGTACGAGCAGTACTTC. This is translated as CASSYSTGPSYEQYF.